A single sample is the source of the 2 T cell receptor beta chains below, sequenced in a study of blood T cells in healthy people across ages (dated by TCRdb to about 2015). Library preparation used 5' RACE. The sample was run on an Illumina HiSeq 2500. A second PCR of roughly 7 to 11 cycles was run with a J-beta primer mix and a sample-barcoded 5' primer. TCRdb reworked the public reads: Q25 trimming with fastp, MiXCR clone assembly, productive beta chains retained. Rows with a matching CDR3 protein are joined into one entry that keeps the most common DNA and genes. A total of approximately 730,000 distinct CDR3 sequences appear in this sample, about 53% of them only once. 41% of the sample comes from the top ten. Sequencing used blood. The receptors stem from a man aged 80 or over in good health.

The gene calls are TRBV10-3 and TRBJ1-6, with 11 bases matching TRBD1. There are 17 residues in the CDR3. V lost 0 bases and J lost 10; bases outside the gene matches: 8. Germline CDR1 reads ENHRY; CDR2 reads SYGVKD. In DNA, the CDR3 is TGTGCCATCAGTGAGTCGACCATGGGGACAGGGGGATCACCCCTCCACTTT. This gives the protein CAISESTMGTGGSPLHF.

This clonotype was counted only a few times. The J gene is TRBJ2-5, the V gene TRBV3-1; 10 bases map to TRBD2. Germline V gene lookup returns CDR1 LGHDT and CDR2 YNNKEL (reference sequence). The CDR3 runs to 15 residues. Losses at the gene ends were 5 bases for V and 3 bases for J; bases not matched to a gene: 6. CDR3 DNA sequence: TGTGCCAGCAGCGCTCGGACTAGCGGTGAAGAGACCCAGTACTTC. Translating it yields CASSARTSGEETQYF.